This T cell receptor (beta chain) was sequenced for a study of blood T cell repertoires in COVID-19. In the study overall: Spain, Italy and the United States supplied samples that represented acute and convalescent COVID-19. The analysed material was cDNA or gDNA that came from T cells, B-cell-depleted T cells, or PBMCs.

Measured with immunoSEQ multiplex PCR; TCRdb has only the in-frame clones, and not every one. The table lists around 300,000 clones, about 91% of them singletons, with under 2% in the top ten. The V gene's germline CDR1 is KGHSH and CDR2 LQKENI. J gave up 3 bases and V 2 bases, and 3 bases lay outside the gene matches. This CDR3 contains 15 residues. Sequenced: peripheral blood. The rearrangement joins TRBV18 to TRBJ1-2; 10 positions match TRBD1. This receptor was identified in a woman aged 25 to 39 with COVID-19, enrolled during active disease. The CDR3 nucleotides are TGTGCCAGCTCACCAAGGACAGGGGGAGACTATGGCTACACCTTC. It is translated as CASSPRTGGDYGYTF.